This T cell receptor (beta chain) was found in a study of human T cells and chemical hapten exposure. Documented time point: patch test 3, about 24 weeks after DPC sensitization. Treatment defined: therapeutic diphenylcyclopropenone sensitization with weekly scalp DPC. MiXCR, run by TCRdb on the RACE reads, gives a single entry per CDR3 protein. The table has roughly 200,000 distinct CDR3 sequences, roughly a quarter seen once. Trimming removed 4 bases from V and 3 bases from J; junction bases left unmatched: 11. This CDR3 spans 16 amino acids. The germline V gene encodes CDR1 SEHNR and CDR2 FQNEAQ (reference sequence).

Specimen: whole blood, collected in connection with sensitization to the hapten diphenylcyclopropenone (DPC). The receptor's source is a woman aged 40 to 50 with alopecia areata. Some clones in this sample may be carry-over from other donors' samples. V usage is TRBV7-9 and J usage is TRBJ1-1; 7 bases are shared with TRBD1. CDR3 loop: CASSYRSTTGHTEAFF. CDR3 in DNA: TGTGCCAGCAGCTACCGATCTACGACAGGGCACACTGAAGCTTTCTTT.